Each of the 31 T cell receptor beta chains below was sequenced from the same sample in a study of identical twins. In TCRdb, the 5' RACE reads were re-called with MiXCR into one record per CDR3 protein. In the table there are around 230,000 distinct CDR3 sequences, around 6.5% of which are singletons. The same sample was also studied in work on T cells expressing NK-cell markers.

The sequenced material came from CD8+ T cells sorted from blood. These receptors were taken from a woman aged 18-29 years in good health.

This chain connects TRBV11-2 to TRBJ2-7; D gene uncertain. The CDR3 loop spans 14 amino acids. Trimming stripped 5 bases from V and 5 bases from J, with 16 bases between. Germline lookup yields CDR1 SGHAT and CDR2 FQNNGV. CDR3 in amino acids: CASSQAFGDDEQYF. The CDR3, as DNA: TGTGCCAGCAGCCAGGCCTTCGGCGACGACGAGCAGTACTTC.

The V and J genes are TRBV7-9 and TRBJ2-3; D call uncertain. Germline CDR1 is SEHNR and CDR2 is FQNEAQ (reference sequence). This CDR3 has 15 residues. Between the trimmed V and J ends, which lost 4 bases and 2 bases, there was a span of 13 bases. CDR3 DNA: TGTGCCAGCAGCTCCAATCGGGCTAACACAGATACGCAGTATTTT. Amino acid sequence: CASSSNRANTDTQYF.

J is TRBJ2-7 and V is TRBV5-6; no firm D call. In germline, CDR1 is SGHDT, CDR2 YYEEEE. V was trimmed by 4 bases and J by 3 bases, leaving 11 bases between them. The CDR3 runs 13 residues. The CDR3 bases are TGTGCCAGCAGCCCCGGGCTTCTCTACGAGCAGTACTTC. This encodes CASSPGLLYEQYF. Full variable domain (rest looked up from reference TRBV5-6 and TRBJ2-7): DAGVTQSPTHLIKTRGQQVTLRCSPKSGHDTVSWYQQALGQGPQFIFQYYEEEERQRGNFPDRFSGHQFPNYSSELNVNALLLGDSALYLCASSPGLLYEQYFGPGTRLTVT.

This clonotype was detected a few times. This sequence joins TRBV7-9 and TRBJ1-2; D gene unclear. The CDR3 length is 12 residues. The germline V gene encodes CDR1 SEHNR and CDR2 FQNEAQ (reference sequence). V was clipped by 5 bases and J by 6 bases, with 10 bases between them. The CDR3 loop is CASSKPANGYTF. The CDR3 DNA sequence: TGTGCCAGCAGCAAGCCGGCAAATGGCTACACCTTC.

This clonotype was counted ten times or more. The chain has TRBV4-3 and TRBJ2-7, with a weak D call TRBD2 (6 bases). With 1 base removed from V and 0 bases from J, the gap between germline ends came to 10 bases. Germline CDR1 LGHNA, CDR2 YSLEER. There are 15 residues in the CDR3. As DNA, the CDR3 is TGCGCCAGCAGCCAAGGCAGGGACTCCTCCTACGAGCAGTACTTC. Its translation: CASSQGRDSSYEQYF.

This clonotype was found a few times. The chain carries TRBV6-1 and TRBJ2-1; 12 bases agree with TRBD1. J was trimmed by 16 bases and V by 9 bases; bases with no gene match: 16. CDR1 is MNHNS and CDR2 is SASEGT in the germline V gene. This CDR3 spans 14 amino acids. This CDR3 reads CASSLGQGAFVDFF. In DNA form, the CDR3 reads TGTGCCAGTTCTCTGGGACAGGGGGCGTTTGTCGATTTCTTC.

This clonotype was counted many times. This rearrangement joins TRBV12-3 or TRBV12-4 to TRBJ2-5, with 9 bases lining up with TRBD2. The CDR3 length is 15 residues. Germline trimming cut 4 bases from V and 1 base from J; bases unmatched to any gene: 4. CDR3 DNA sequence: TGTGCCAGCAGTTCGGAGACTAGCGGCCAAGAGACCCAGTACTTC. Translated, it gives CASSSETSGQETQYF.

The gene calls are TRBV27 and TRBJ2-1; 10 bases agree with TRBD2. V shed 7 bases and J 3 bases; nucleotides not matched to a gene: 6. Germline values: CDR1 MNHEY, CDR2 SMNVEV (reference sequence). The CDR3 runs to 15 residues. The CDR3 region has the DNA TGTGCCAGCACCATTGGGACTAGCGTCTACAATGAGCAGTTCTTC. Translating gives CASTIGTSVYNEQFF.

The chain uses TRBV10-2 and TRBJ2-7, with 10 bases matching TRBD2. The CDR3 covers 16 residues. After removal of 7 bases from V and 2 bases from J, the junction contained 11 bases not matched to a gene. Germline loops: CDR1 WSHSY, CDR2 SAAADI. The CDR3 DNA is TGCGCCAGCATTGGCTTACTAGCGGGGAGAACCTACGAGCAGTACTTC. This gives the protein CASIGLLAGRTYEQYF.

This clonotype was seen at least ten times. The chain links TRBV7-2 to TRBJ2-5, with TRBD2 matching 8 bases. J gave up 2 bases and V 1 base, and 3 bases lay outside the gene matches. This CDR3 is built from 15 residues. Looked up from germline, CDR1 is SGHTA and CDR2 is FQGNSA. The CDR3 protein is CASSLVSSGQETQYF. For the CDR3, the DNA is TGTGCCAGCAGCTTAGTTTCTAGCGGGCAAGAGACCCAGTACTTC.

This clonotype was seen only a few times. The rearrangement links TRBV9 to TRBJ2-3, with D tentatively TRBD1 (5 bases). The CDR3 extends over 14 amino acids. Germline V gives CDR1 SGDLS, CDR2 YYNGEE. The V gene lost 4 bases and the J gene lost 1 base, with 10 bases spanning the gap. The CDR3 DNA reads as TGTGCCAGCAGCCCTTGGGGCCGCACAGATACGCAGTATTTT. As protein: CASSPWGRTDTQYF. Variable domain in full (rest from reference TRBV9 and TRBJ2-3): DSGVTQTPKHLITATGQRVTLRCSPRSGDLSVYWYQQSLDQGLQFLIQYYNGEERAKGNILERFSAQQFPDLHSELNLSSLELGDSALYFCASSPWGRTDTQYFGPGTRLTVL.

Many counts were recorded for this clonotype. The DNA for the CDR3 is TGTGCCAGCAGCCCTCCCGGACAGGGCTATGGCTACACCTTC. This encodes CASSPPGQGYGYTF. The J gene is TRBJ1-2, the V gene TRBV7-9; 8 nucleotides align to TRBD1. The CDR3 is 14 residues long. Germline V gene data show CDR1 as SEHNR and CDR2 as FQNEAQ (reference sequence). V was clipped by 5 bases and J by 4 bases; unmatched bases: 6.

This clonotype was detected a few times. This chain joins TRBV7-9 and TRBJ2-1; 7 positions match TRBD2. This CDR3 comprises 17 residues. Losses at the gene ends were 4 bases for V and 6 bases for J; bases not matched to a gene: 15. The germline V gene has CDR1 SEHNR and CDR2 FQNEAQ (reference sequence). CDR3 region: CASSSPLGAGARNEQFF. In nucleotides, the CDR3 is TGTGCCAGCAGCTCGCCTCTAGGTGCGGGAGCCCGCAATGAGCAGTTCTTC.

The table lists this clonotype with many counts. CDR3 sequence: CASSAYPGQGNEQFF. The DNA for the CDR3 is TGTGCCAGCAGCGCCTATCCGGGACAGGGGAATGAGCAGTTCTTC. This rearrangement joins TRBV7-9 to TRBJ2-1; TRBD1 agrees at 10 bases. V lost 5 bases and J lost 7; bases outside the gene matches: 8. Per the germline V gene, CDR1 is SEHNR and CDR2 is FQNEAQ (reference sequence). CDR3 size: 15 residues.

The chain recombines TRBV15 with TRBJ1-3, with a weak D call TRBD1 (5 bases). The germline gives CDR1 LNHNV, CDR2 YYDKDF (reference sequence). The CDR3 runs 16 residues. The V gene lost 5 bases and the J gene lost 3 bases, with 17 bases spanning the gap. CDR3 DNA: TGTGCCACCAGCTCGGGGGACCGGGGCCGTGGAAACACCATATATTTT. It codes for CATSSGDRGRGNTIYF.

The chain is built from TRBV12-3 or TRBV12-4 and TRBJ2-3; possibly TRBD2 for D (6 bases). The ends were cut back, 3 bases at V and 5 bases at J, with 12 bases in the middle. The CDR3 length is 14 residues. The CDR3 region has the DNA TGTGCCAGCAGTTTGGGGGGTCGACAAGATACGCAGTATTTT. Translated, it gives CASSLGGRQDTQYF.

Many counts were recorded for this clonotype. This chain uses TRBV3-1 with TRBJ2-1, with 14 bases lining up with TRBD2. Germline lookup yields CDR1 LGHDT and CDR2 YNNKEL (reference sequence). V gave up 4 bases and J gave up 9 bases; unmatched junction bases: 8. The CDR3 is made up of 16 amino acids. This CDR3 is CASSPPPGLAGAEQFF. The CDR3 DNA follows: TGTGCCAGCAGCCCCCCGCCGGGACTAGCGGGAGCTGAGCAGTTCTTC.

The rearrangement links TRBV9 to TRBJ2-2, with 7 bases matching TRBD1. The V gene end was trimmed by 0 bases and the J gene end by 1 base; junction bases not matched to a gene: 9. The CDR3 consists of 18 residues. Germline V gene sequence: CDR1 SGDLS, CDR2 YYNGEE. This CDR3 reads CASSVDGQDLLNTGELFF. The CDR3 DNA sequence: TGTGCCAGCAGCGTAGACGGACAGGACTTACTGAACACCGGGGAGCTGTTTTTT.

This clonotype was seen repeatedly, ten times or more. The rearrangement joins TRBV12-3 or TRBV12-4 to TRBJ1-1, with no clear D. The CDR3 sequence is 12 residues long. The V end lost 4 bases, the J end lost 3 bases, and 6 bases lay between the germline ends. The CDR3 DNA is TGTGCCAGCAGTTCGGGTTACACTGAAGCTTTCTTT. Translated: CASSSGYTEAFF.

This clonotype was detected many times. V and J are TRBV12-3 or TRBV12-4 and TRBJ2-7; no clear D. This CDR3 has 12 amino acids. V was trimmed by 7 bases and J by 5 bases, leaving 12 bases between them. The chain's CDR3 is CASTGGVDEQYF. DNA of the CDR3: TGTGCCAGCACCGGTGGGGTCGACGAGCAGTACTTC.

This clonotype was counted between two and nine times. The rearrangement uses TRBV27 and TRBJ1-1, with a possible D match to TRBD1 (5 bases). Per germline, CDR1 MNHEY and CDR2 SMNVEV (reference sequence). Trimming shortened V by 5 bases and J by 3 bases, and 10 bases separated the two germline ends. This CDR3 region has 13 residues. The CDR3 here is CASSIGTHTEAFF. The CDR3 DNA is TGTGCCAGCAGTATCGGGACTCACACTGAAGCTTTCTTT.

The chain is built from TRBV30 and TRBJ1-1; perhaps TRBD1 as D (5 bases). The germline V gene encodes CDR1 GTSNPN and CDR2 SVGIG (reference sequence). The CDR3 sequence is 13 residues long. Trimming took off 7 bases at V and 3 bases at J, with 15 bases between the two ends. The CDR3 spells CAYIGAVDTEAFF. DNA of the CDR3: TGTGCCTATATAGGGGCGGTGGACACTGAAGCTTTCTTT.

This clonotype turned up a few times. The chain employs TRBV5-1 and TRBJ2-5; 11 nucleotides match TRBD2. V lost 4 bases and J lost 3; bases outside the gene matches: 5. The CDR3 length is 15 residues. CDR1 is SGHRS, CDR2 YFSETQ, per germline. Here the CDR3 DNA reads TGCGCCAGCAGCCTTATACTAGCGGGAGAAGAGACCCAGTACTTC. Amino acid sequence: CASSLILAGEETQYF.

This clonotype came up many times. The chain joins TRBV12-3 or TRBV12-4 to TRBJ2-7; 7 nucleotides agree with TRBD2. Losses at the gene ends were 3 bases for V and 4 bases for J; bases not matched to a gene: 3. CDR3 length equals 13 residues. The CDR3 is CASSLGLYYEQYF. In nucleotides, the CDR3 is TGTGCCAGCAGTTTGGGACTATATTACGAGCAGTACTTC.

V usage is TRBV30 and J usage is TRBJ2-1, with D possibly TRBD2 on 5 matching bases. The CDR3 covers 15 residues. V dropped 2 bases and J dropped 6 bases, with 17 bases sitting between them. Germline CDR1 is GTSNPN and CDR2 is SVGIG (reference sequence). In DNA form, the CDR3 reads TGTGCCTGGAGTTTGGACTCCTTTGTTCCCAATGAGCAGTTCTTC. Translated, it gives CAWSLDSFVPNEQFF.

The gene calls are TRBV19 and TRBJ2-7; no firm D call. Germline V gene data show CDR1 as LNHDA and CDR2 as SQIVND (reference sequence). V lost 6 bases, J lost 3 bases, and 18 bases lay in between. The CDR3 is 15 residues long. The CDR3 coding sequence is TGTGCCAGTAGATTTTTCGATGGGGTTGGCTACGAGCAGTACTTC. Protein sequence: CASRFFDGVGYEQYF. Full variable domain (missing parts from reference TRBV19 and TRBJ2-7): DGGITQSPKYLFRKEGQNVTLSCEQNLNHDAMYWYRQDPGQGLRLIYYSQIVNDFQKGDIAEGYSVSREKKESFPLTVTSAQKNPTAFYLCASRFFDGVGYEQYFGPGTRLTVT.

There are a few counts of this clonotype. The chain combines TRBV19 with TRBJ2-1; TRBD2 might be the D (5 bases). Trimming left V 6 bases short and J 8 bases short, with 14 bases between. CDR1 and CDR2 (germline): LNHDA, SQIVND (reference sequence). The CDR3 is made up of 13 amino acids. The CDR3 region is CASSGVFGDEQFF. CDR3 bases: TGTGCCAGTAGCGGGGTCTTTGGGGATGAGCAGTTCTTC.

The CDR3 DNA follows: TGTGCCAGCAGTGGATATAGCTCCTACAATGAGCAGTTCTTC. It yields the protein CASSGYSSYNEQFF. The V call is TRBV6-2 or TRBV6-3, the J call TRBJ2-1; D not resolved. Trimming removed 5 bases from V and 0 bases from J, with 8 bases in between. Germline CDR1 and CDR2: MNHEY and SVGEGT. The CDR3 is 14 amino acids.

This clonotype turned up a few times. The chain links TRBV5-6 to TRBJ1-2; D perhaps matches TRBD1 (5 bases). The CDR3 runs 12 residues. Germline CDR1 and CDR2: SGHDT and YYEEEE. The V end lost 7 bases, the J end lost 8 bases, and 15 bases lay between the germline ends. DNA for the CDR3: TGTGCCAGCCACAAAGTGGGGGACGGCTACACCTTC. Its protein is CASHKVGDGYTF.

A few counts support this clonotype. The rearrangement uses TRBV6-5 and TRBJ2-7; no clear D. CDR1 is MNHEY, CDR2 SVGAGI, per germline. V dropped 3 bases and J dropped 4 bases, with 13 bases sitting between them. This CDR3 has 14 amino acids. The CDR3 sequence: CASSYASLGYEQYF. The CDR3 nucleotides are TGTGCCAGCAGTTATGCTAGTCTTGGGTACGAGCAGTACTTC.

This sequence joins TRBV9 and TRBJ2-1, with 14 bases fitting TRBD2. CDR3 length: 15 amino acids. In germline, CDR1 is SGDLS, CDR2 YYNGEE. J lost 10 bases, V lost 3 bases, and 6 bases had no gene match. CDR3 residues: CASSGTGLAGAEQFF. The CDR3 bases are TGTGCCAGCAGCGGAACGGGACTAGCGGGGGCCGAGCAGTTCTTC. The variable domain in full, completed from reference TRBV9 and TRBJ2-1, reads DSGVTQTPKHLITATGQRVTLRCSPRSGDLSVYWYQQSLDQGLQFLIQYYNGEERAKGNILERFSAQQFPDLHSELNLSSLELGDSALYFCASSGTGLAGAEQFFGPGTRLTVL.